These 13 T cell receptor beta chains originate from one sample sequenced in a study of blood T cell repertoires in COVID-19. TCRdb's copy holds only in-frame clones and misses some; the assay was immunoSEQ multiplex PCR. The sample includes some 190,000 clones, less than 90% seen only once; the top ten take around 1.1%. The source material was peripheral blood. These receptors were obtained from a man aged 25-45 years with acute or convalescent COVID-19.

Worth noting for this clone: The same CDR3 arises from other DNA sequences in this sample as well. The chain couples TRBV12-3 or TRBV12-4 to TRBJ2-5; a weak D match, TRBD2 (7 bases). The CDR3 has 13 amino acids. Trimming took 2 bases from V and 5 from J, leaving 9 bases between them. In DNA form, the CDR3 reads TGTGCCAGCAGTTTAAGGGGGGGGGAGACCCAGTACTTC. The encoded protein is CASSLRGGETQYF.

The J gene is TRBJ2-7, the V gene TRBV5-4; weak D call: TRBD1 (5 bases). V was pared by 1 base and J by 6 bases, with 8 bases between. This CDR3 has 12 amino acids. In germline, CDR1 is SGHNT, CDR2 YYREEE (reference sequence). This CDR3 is CASSLWGAEQYF. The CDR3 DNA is TGTGCCAGCAGCTTGTGGGGCGCCGAGCAGTACTTC.

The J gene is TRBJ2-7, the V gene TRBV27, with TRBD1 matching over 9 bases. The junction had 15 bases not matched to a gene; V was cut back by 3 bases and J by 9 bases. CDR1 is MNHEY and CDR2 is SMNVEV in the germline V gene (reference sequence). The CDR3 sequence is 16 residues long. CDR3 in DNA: TGTGCCAGCAGTTTTTACTCCGGGACAGGGCCCCTAAGGCAGTACTTC. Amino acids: CASSFYSGTGPLRQYF.

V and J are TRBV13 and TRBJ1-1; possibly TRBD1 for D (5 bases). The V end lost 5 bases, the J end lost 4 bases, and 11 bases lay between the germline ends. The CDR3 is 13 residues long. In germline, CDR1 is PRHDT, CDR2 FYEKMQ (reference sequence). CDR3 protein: CASSHRQPTEAFF. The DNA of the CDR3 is TGTGCCAGCAGCCACCGACAGCCCACTGAAGCTTTCTTT.

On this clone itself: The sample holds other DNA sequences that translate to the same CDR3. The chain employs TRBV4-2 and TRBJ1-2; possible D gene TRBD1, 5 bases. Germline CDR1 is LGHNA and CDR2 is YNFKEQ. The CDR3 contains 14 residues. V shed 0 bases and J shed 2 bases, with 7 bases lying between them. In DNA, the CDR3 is TGTGCCAGCAGCCAAGATCGGGGGAACTATGGCTACACCTTC. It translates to CASSQDRGNYGYTF.

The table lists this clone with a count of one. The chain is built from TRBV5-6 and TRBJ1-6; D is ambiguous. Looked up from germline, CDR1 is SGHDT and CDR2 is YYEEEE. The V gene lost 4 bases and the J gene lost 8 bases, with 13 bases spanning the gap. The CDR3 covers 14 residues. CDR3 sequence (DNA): TGTGCCAGCAGCAACCGGGATAACCATTCACCCCTCCACTTT. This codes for CASSNRDNHSPLHF. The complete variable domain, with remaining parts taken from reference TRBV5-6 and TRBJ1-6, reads DAGVTQSPTHLIKTRGQQVTLRCSPKSGHDTVSWYQQALGQGPQFIFQYYEEEERQRGNFPDRFSGHQFPNYSSELNVNALLLGDSALYLCASSNRDNHSPLHFGNGTRLTVT.

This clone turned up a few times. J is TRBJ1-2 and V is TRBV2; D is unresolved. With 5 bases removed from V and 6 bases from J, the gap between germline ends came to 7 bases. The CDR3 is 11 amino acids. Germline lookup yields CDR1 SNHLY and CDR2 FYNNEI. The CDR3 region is CASSSSHGYTF. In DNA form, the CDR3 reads TGTGCCAGCAGTTCGAGTCATGGCTACACCTTC.

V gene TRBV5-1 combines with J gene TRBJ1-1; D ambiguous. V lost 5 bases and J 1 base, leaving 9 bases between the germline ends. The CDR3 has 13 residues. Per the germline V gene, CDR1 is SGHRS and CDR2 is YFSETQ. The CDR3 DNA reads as TGCGCCAGCAGTGATACACCGAACACTGAAGCTTTCTTT. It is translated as CASSDTPNTEAFF.

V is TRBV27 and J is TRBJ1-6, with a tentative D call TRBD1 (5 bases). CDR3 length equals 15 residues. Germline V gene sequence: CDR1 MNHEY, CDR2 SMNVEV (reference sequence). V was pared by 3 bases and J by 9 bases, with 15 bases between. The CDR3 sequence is CASSLFLGGTSPLHF. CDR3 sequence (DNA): TGTGCCAGCAGTTTGTTCCTGGGGGGAACTTCACCCCTCCACTTT.

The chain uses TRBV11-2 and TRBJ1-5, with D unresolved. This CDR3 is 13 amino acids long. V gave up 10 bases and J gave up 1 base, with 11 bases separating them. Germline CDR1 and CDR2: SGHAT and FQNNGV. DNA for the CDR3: TGTGCCACCTCAATTGAGAGCAATCAGCCCCAGCATTTT. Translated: CATSIESNQPQHF.

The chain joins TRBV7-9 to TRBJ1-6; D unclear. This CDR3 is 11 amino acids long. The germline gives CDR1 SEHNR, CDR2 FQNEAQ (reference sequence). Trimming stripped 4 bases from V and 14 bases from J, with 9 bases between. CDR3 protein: CASSSDFTLHF. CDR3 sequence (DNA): TGTGCCAGCAGCTCGGACTTCACCCTCCACTTT.

The CDR3 region is CASSPGGVGLEKLFF. The CDR3 nucleotides are TGTGCCAGCAGCCCCGGGGGGGTGGGGCTCGAAAAACTGTTTTTT. The chain links TRBV7-9 to TRBJ1-4; D may be TRBD1 (5 bases). Trimming took off 5 bases at V and 8 bases at J, with 18 bases between the two ends. CDR1 and CDR2 from the germline V gene are SEHNR and FQNEAQ (reference sequence). CDR3 length: 15 amino acids.

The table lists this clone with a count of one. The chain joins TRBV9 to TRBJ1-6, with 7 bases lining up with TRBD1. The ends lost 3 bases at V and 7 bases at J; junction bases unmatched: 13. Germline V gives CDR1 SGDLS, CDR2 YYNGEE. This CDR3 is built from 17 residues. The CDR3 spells CASSARDRPLQNSPLHF. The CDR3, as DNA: TGTGCCAGCAGCGCAAGGGACAGACCCCTACAAAATTCACCCCTCCACTTT.